A selection of T cell receptor beta chains follows, all from one sample in a study of beta chain features in type 1 diabetes. Using immunoSEQ multiplex PCR, the repertoire was profiled, and TCRdb retains in-frame clones only, with some absent. The sample contains approximately 46,000 clones, roughly 47% of which appear only once. Sequencing was performed on stem cell memory CD4+ T cells from blood. The source is a man younger than 45 with type 1 diabetes. The CDR3 runs from the conserved cysteine through the conserved F or W. The order of the fields is clone size, V gene, J gene, D gene, CDR3 DNA, CDR3 protein. D genes are given only for firm matches. For some rows the clone size is stated as once, few or many, or as a class when expanded; others skip it.

abundance: few; v_gene: TRBV18; j_gene: TRBJ2-1; d_gene: TRBD2; CDR3nt: TGTGCCAGCTCACCTTCTAGCGGGAGGGCTGGTGAGCAGTTCTTC; CDR3aa: CASSPSSGRAGEQFF
abundance: few; v_gene: TRBV7-7; j_gene: TRBJ2-1; d_gene: .; CDR3nt: TGTGCCAGCAGCCTCCCGGGGGTGGACAATGAGCAGTTCTTC; CDR3aa: CASSLPGVDNEQFF
abundance: .; v_gene: TRBV27; j_gene: TRBJ2-1; d_gene: .; CDR3nt: TGTGCCAGCAGTAGACAGGTGAATAGCTACCCGCGGTTCTTC; CDR3aa: CASSRQVNSYPRFF
abundance: .; v_gene: TRBV13; j_gene: TRBJ2-1; d_gene: .; CDR3nt: TGTGCCAGCAGCTTAGGCCTAGGCTACAATGAGCAGTTCTTC; CDR3aa: CASSLGLGYNEQFF
abundance: .; v_gene: TRBV29-1; j_gene: TRBJ1-1; d_gene: .; CDR3nt: TGCAGCGCCCGAGGCGGGAACACTGAAGCTTTCTTT; CDR3aa: CSARGGNTEAFF
abundance: .; v_gene: TRBV2; j_gene: TRBJ2-2; d_gene: .; CDR3nt: TGTGCCAGCAGTGTAAGTGGGGGCACGAACACCGGGGAGCTGTTTTTT; CDR3aa: CASSVSGGTNTGELFF
abundance: .; v_gene: TRBV19; j_gene: TRBJ2-1; d_gene: TRBD2; CDR3nt: TGTGCCAGTAGTATAGAACAAGCGGGAGGGCGAGAGCAGTTCTTC; CDR3aa: CASSIEQAGGREQFF
abundance: .; v_gene: TRBV7-9; j_gene: TRBJ2-2; d_gene: .; CDR3nt: TGTGCCAGCAGCTTAAGGGGGAACACCGGGGAGCTGTTTTTT; CDR3aa: CASSLRGNTGELFF
abundance: .; v_gene: TRBV28; j_gene: TRBJ1-2; d_gene: .; CDR3nt: TGTGCCAGCAGTTTAAAGAGAGGCTACACCTTC; CDR3aa: CASSLKRGYTF
abundance: once; v_gene: TRBV11-2; j_gene: TRBJ1-2; d_gene: .; CDR3nt: TGTGCCAGCAGACCAGGGGAGCATGGCTACACCTTC; CDR3aa: CASRPGEHGYTF
abundance: .; v_gene: TRBV6-1; j_gene: TRBJ2-7; d_gene: .; CDR3nt: TGTGCCAGCAGTGAAACTACCGCTGACAGGTACTTCCTTACCTCCTACGAGCAGTACTTC; CDR3aa: CASSETTADRYFLTSYEQYF
abundance: .; v_gene: TRBV4-1; j_gene: TRBJ2-1; d_gene: .; CDR3nt: TGCGCCAGCAGCCAAGATTTACTAGGATACCGAGACAATGAGCAGTTCTTC; CDR3aa: CASSQDLLGYRDNEQFF
abundance: .; v_gene: TRBV7-2; j_gene: TRBJ1-2; d_gene: .; CDR3nt: TGTGCCAGCGGGAAGGAGGGGCTCTATGGCTACACCTTC; CDR3aa: CASGKEGLYGYTF
abundance: few; v_gene: TRBV7-2; j_gene: TRBJ1-2; d_gene: .; CDR3nt: TGTGCCAGCAGCCCCTCTAGCTATGGCTACACCTTC; CDR3aa: CASSPSSYGYTF
abundance: .; v_gene: TRBV5-1; j_gene: TRBJ2-7; d_gene: .; CDR3nt: TGCGCCAGCAGCTTGGCCCACCGGACCCTAGCTATTTCCTACGAGCAGTACTTC; CDR3aa: CASSLAHRTLAISYEQYF
abundance: few; v_gene: TRBV7-9; j_gene: TRBJ2-1; d_gene: TRBD2; CDR3nt: TGTGCCAGCATCCCTCCCACGACTAGCGGGATATTGGAGCAGTTCTTC; CDR3aa: CASIPPTTSGILEQFF
abundance: few; v_gene: TRBV11-2; j_gene: TRBJ2-3; d_gene: .; CDR3nt: TGTGCCAGCAGCCAATCAGATACGCAGTATTTT; CDR3aa: CASSQSDTQYF
abundance: few; v_gene: TRBV5-1; j_gene: TRBJ2-5; d_gene: TRBD1; CDR3nt: TGCGCCAGCAGCCCTGGACAGGGGGCTGGGACCCAGTACTTC; CDR3aa: CASSPGQGAGTQYF
abundance: .; v_gene: TRBV28; j_gene: TRBJ2-1; d_gene: TRBD2; CDR3nt: TGTGCCAGCAGTTTAGACCCTGACGGGAGGGCCTACAATGAGCAGTTCTTC; CDR3aa: CASSLDPDGRAYNEQFF
abundance: .; v_gene: TRBV11-2; j_gene: TRBJ2-3; d_gene: TRBD2; CDR3nt: TGTGCCAGCAGCTTAGATCAAGGACTAGCGGGAGGGAAGGGGACAGATACGCAGTATTTT; CDR3aa: CASSLDQGLAGGKGTDTQYF
abundance: .; v_gene: TRBV29-1; j_gene: TRBJ2-5; d_gene: .; CDR3nt: TGCAGCGCCGGACGGGACTCGGGAGAGACCCAGTACTTC; CDR3aa: CSAGRDSGETQYF
abundance: few; v_gene: TRBV7-6; j_gene: TRBJ2-1; d_gene: TRBD2; CDR3nt: TGTGCCAGCAGCGGAGGGACTAGCGGGATGTACAATGAGCAGTTCTTC; CDR3aa: CASSGGTSGMYNEQFF
abundance: few; v_gene: TRBV7-2; j_gene: TRBJ2-5; d_gene: TRBD1; CDR3nt: TGTGCCAGCAGCACACAGGGGGCGCAGACCCAGTACTTC; CDR3aa: CASSTQGAQTQYF
abundance: few; v_gene: TRBV5-6; j_gene: TRBJ1-1; d_gene: .; CDR3nt: TGTGCCAGCAGCTTGGCAGGGAGGTCCACTGAAGCTTTCTTT; CDR3aa: CASSLAGRSTEAFF
abundance: .; v_gene: TRBV27; j_gene: TRBJ1-2; d_gene: .; CDR3nt: TGTGCCAGCAGTACCACAGGTGCCCGGATCTATGGCTACACCTTC; CDR3aa: CASSTTGARIYGYTF
abundance: few; v_gene: TRBV29-1; j_gene: TRBJ2-3; d_gene: .; CDR3nt: TGCAGCGCCGACAGTGTCACAGATACGCAGTATTTT; CDR3aa: CSADSVTDTQYF
abundance: .; v_gene: TRBV4-3; j_gene: TRBJ2-3; d_gene: .; CDR3nt: TGCGCCAGCAGCCGGACTTTTGACACAGATACGCAGTATTTT; CDR3aa: CASSRTFDTDTQYF
abundance: few; v_gene: TRBV4-3; j_gene: TRBJ2-7; d_gene: .; CDR3nt: TGCGCCAGCAGCCAAGCACTGCGTTACGAGCAGTACTTC; CDR3aa: CASSQALRYEQYF
abundance: few; v_gene: TRBV7-7; j_gene: TRBJ2-5; d_gene: .; CDR3nt: TGTGCCAGCACCTTTAGGGGAGGACCGAGCCAAGAGACCCAGTACTTC; CDR3aa: CASTFRGGPSQETQYF
abundance: .; v_gene: TRBV7-3; j_gene: TRBJ2-1; d_gene: .; CDR3nt: TGTGCCAGCAGCCCCCGAGGCGGAACCTACAATGAGCAGTTCTTC; CDR3aa: CASSPRGGTYNEQFF
abundance: .; v_gene: TRBV6-6; j_gene: TRBJ2-2; d_gene: .; CDR3nt: TGTGCCAGCAGTTATCCGATCCGGGGAATGGCCGGGGAGCTGTTTTTT; CDR3aa: CASSYPIRGMAGELFF
abundance: .; v_gene: TRBV6-1; j_gene: TRBJ1-4; d_gene: .; CDR3nt: TGTGCCAGCAGGGAGGGCCAAGCTAATGAAAAACTGTTTTTT; CDR3aa: CASREGQANEKLFF
abundance: .; v_gene: TRBV2; j_gene: TRBJ2-5; d_gene: .; CDR3nt: TGTGCCAGCAGTTACAGGTTAGAGACCCAGTACTTC; CDR3aa: CASSYRLETQYF
abundance: .; v_gene: TRBV4-2; j_gene: TRBJ2-1; d_gene: TRBD2; CDR3nt: TGTGCCAGCAGCCAAGCAGGGACTAGCGGGAGACATGAGCAGTTCTTC; CDR3aa: CASSQAGTSGRHEQFF
abundance: few; v_gene: TRBV27; j_gene: TRBJ2-5; d_gene: .; CDR3nt: TGTGCCAGCAGTAACAGGGTTTTGGAGACCCAGTACTTC; CDR3aa: CASSNRVLETQYF
abundance: .; v_gene: TRBV5-6; j_gene: TRBJ2-3; d_gene: TRBD2; CDR3nt: TGTGCCAGCAGCTCGGGGACTAGCGGGAGGGATACGCAGTATTTT; CDR3aa: CASSSGTSGRDTQYF
abundance: .; v_gene: TRBV13; j_gene: TRBJ1-2; d_gene: .; CDR3nt: TGTGCCAGCAGCGGCGGGACTCGTGGCTACACCTTC; CDR3aa: CASSGGTRGYTF